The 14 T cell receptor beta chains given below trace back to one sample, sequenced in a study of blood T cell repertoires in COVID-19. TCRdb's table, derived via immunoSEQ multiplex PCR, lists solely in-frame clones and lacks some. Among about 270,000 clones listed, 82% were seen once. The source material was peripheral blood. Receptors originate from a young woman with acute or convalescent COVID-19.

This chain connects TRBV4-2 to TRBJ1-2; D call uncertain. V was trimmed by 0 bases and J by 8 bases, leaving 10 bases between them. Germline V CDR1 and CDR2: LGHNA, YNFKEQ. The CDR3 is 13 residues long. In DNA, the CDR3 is TGTGCCAGCAGCCAAGATCCCGGGGTGGGCTACACCTTC. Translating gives CASSQDPGVGYTF.

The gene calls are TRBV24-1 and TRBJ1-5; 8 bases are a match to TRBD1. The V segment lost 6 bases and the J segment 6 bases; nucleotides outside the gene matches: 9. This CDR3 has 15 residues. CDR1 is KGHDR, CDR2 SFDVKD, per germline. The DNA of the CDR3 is TGTGCCACCAGTCAGGGTCAGGGGGCCTTTCAGCCCCAGCATTTT. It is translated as CATSQGQGAFQPQHF.

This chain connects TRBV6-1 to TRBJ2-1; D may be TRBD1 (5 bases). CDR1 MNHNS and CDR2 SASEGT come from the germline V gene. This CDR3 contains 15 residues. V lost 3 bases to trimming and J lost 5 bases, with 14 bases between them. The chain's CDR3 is CASSDQGPRDNEQFF. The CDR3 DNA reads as TGTGCCAGCAGTGATCAGGGCCCTCGCGACAATGAGCAGTTCTTC.

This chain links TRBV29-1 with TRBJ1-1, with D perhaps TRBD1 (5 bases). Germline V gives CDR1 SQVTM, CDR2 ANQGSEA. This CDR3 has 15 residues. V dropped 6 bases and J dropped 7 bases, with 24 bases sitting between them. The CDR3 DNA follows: TGCAGCGTACCGCGGTTGGAAGGGGAACAAAATGAAGCTTTCTTT. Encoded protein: CSVPRLEGEQNEAFF.

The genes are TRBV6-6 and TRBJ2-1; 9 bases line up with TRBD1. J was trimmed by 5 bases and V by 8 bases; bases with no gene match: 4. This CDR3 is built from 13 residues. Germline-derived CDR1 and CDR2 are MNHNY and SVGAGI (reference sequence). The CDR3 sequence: CASLRTGDNEQFF. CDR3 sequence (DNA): TGTGCCAGCCTTCGGACAGGGGACAATGAGCAGTTCTTC.

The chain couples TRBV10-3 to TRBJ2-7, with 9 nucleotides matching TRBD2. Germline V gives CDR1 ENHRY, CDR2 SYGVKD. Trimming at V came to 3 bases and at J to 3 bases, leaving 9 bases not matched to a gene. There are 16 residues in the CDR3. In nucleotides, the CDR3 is TGTGCCATCAGTGATTTTAGCGGGAGAATGGGCTACGAGCAGTACTTC. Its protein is CAISDFSGRMGYEQYF.

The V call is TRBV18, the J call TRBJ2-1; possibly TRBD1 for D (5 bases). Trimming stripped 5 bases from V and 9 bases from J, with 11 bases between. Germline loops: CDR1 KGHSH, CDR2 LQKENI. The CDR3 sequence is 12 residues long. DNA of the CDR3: TGTGCCAGCTCATCCAGGGATAGTGAGCAGTTCTTC. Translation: CASSSRDSEQFF.

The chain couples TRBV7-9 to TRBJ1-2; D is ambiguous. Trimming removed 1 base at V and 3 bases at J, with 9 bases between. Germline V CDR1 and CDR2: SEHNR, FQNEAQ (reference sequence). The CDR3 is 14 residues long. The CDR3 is CASSLGTDYYGYTF. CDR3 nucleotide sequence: TGTGCCAGCAGCTTAGGGACGGACTACTATGGCTACACCTTC.

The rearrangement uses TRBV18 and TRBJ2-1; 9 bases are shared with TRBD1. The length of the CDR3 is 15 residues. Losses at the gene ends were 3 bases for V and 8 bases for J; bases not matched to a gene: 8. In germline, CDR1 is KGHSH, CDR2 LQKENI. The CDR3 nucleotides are TGTGCCAGCTCACCGCCGGGACAGGGAGGCTATGAGCAGTTCTTC. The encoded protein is CASSPPGQGGYEQFF. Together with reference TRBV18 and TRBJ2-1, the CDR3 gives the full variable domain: NAGVMQNPRHLVRRRGQEARLRCSPMKGHSHVYWYRQLPEEGLKFMVYLQKENIIDESGMPKERFSAEFPKEGPSILRIQQVVRGDSAAYFCASSPPGQGGYEQFFGPGTRLTVL.

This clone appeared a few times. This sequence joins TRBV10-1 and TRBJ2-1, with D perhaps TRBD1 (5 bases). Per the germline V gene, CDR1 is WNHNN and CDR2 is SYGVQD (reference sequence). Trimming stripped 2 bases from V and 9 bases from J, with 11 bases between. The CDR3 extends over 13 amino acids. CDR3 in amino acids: CASSETRAGEQFF. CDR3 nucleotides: TGCGCCAGCAGTGAGACCAGGGCTGGTGAGCAGTTCTTC.

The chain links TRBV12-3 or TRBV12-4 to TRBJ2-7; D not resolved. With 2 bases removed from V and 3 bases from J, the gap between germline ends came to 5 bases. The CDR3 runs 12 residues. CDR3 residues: CASSLQNYEQYF. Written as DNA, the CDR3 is TGTGCCAGCAGTTTACAGAACTACGAGCAGTACTTC.

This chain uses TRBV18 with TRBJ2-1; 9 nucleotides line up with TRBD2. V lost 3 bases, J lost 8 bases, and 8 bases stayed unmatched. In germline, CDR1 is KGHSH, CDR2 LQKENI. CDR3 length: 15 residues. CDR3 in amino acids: CASSPRTSASDEQFF. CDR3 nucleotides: TGTGCCAGCTCACCCAGGACTAGCGCCTCGGATGAGCAGTTCTTC.

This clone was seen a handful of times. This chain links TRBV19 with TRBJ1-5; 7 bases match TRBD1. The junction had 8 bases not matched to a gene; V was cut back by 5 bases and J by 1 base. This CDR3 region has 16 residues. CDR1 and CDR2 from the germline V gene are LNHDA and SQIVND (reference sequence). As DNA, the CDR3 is TGTGCCAGTAGTCCCCGTCAGGGGGTAAGCAATCAGCCCCAGCATTTT. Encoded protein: CASSPRQGVSNQPQHF.

The CDR3 is CASSYEEVYEQYF. The CDR3 DNA reads as TGTGCCAGCAGTTACGAGGAGGTCTACGAGCAGTACTTC. The rearrangement uses TRBV6-6 and TRBJ2-7; D is possibly TRBD2 (5 bases). Germline assignment: CDR1 MNHNY and CDR2 SVGAGI (reference sequence). The CDR3 extends over 13 amino acids. V lost 2 bases, J lost 3 bases, and 8 bases lay in between.